A single sample gave rise to the 8 T cell receptor beta chains below, sequenced in a study of T cell responses to AZD1222 COVID-19 vaccine. TCRdb keeps only in-frame clones here, not all; method: immunoSEQ multiplex PCR. In the table there are some 170,000 clones, 70% to 90% of which are singletons. The sequenced sample was peripheral blood, obtained on day 0 of AZD1222 vaccination. The receptors here all came from an adult in good health.

The rearrangement joins TRBV29-1 to TRBJ2-1; the D gene is possibly TRBD2 (5 bases). Germline V gene sequence: CDR1 SQVTM, CDR2 ANQGSEA. Trimming cost V 6 bases and J 5 bases, with 17 bases left between them. The CDR3 sequence is 14 residues long. CDR3 protein: CSVDLTGVNNEQFF. Here the CDR3 DNA reads TGCAGCGTAGACCTCACCGGGGTGAACAATGAGCAGTTCTTC.

This clone was counted between two and nine times. In DNA, the CDR3 is TGTGCCAGCAGTTACTCCCCCGGGACTCTGGGGGAGCAGTACTTC. Encoded protein: CASSYSPGTLGEQYF. The V and J genes are TRBV6-5 and TRBJ2-7; possibly TRBD2 for D (6 bases). The CDR3 totals 15 residues. The V end lost 0 bases, the J end lost 7 bases, and 16 bases lay between the germline ends. Germline values: CDR1 MNHEY, CDR2 SVGAGI.

The chain combines TRBV4-1 with TRBJ2-4; D is uncertain. Trimming removed 0 bases from V and 2 bases from J, with 8 bases in between. Germline V gene sequence: CDR1 MGHRA, CDR2 YSYEKL. The CDR3 covers 15 residues. CDR3 sequence reads: CASSQDRISKNIQYF. The CDR3 DNA is TGCGCCAGCAGCCAAGATCGGATATCCAAAAACATTCAGTACTTC.

The chain is built from TRBV2 and TRBJ1-6, with 8 bases lining up with TRBD1. V shed 4 bases, J shed 5 bases, and the junction held 4 bases outside the gene matches. CDR1 is SNHLY and CDR2 is FYNNEI in the germline V gene. This CDR3 has 15 amino acids. For the CDR3, the DNA is TGTGCCAGCAGTGGGACAGGGAACGATAATTCACCCCTCCACTTT. Protein: CASSGTGNDNSPLHF.

The chain employs TRBV19 and TRBJ2-7; no clear D gene. The CDR3 is made up of 12 amino acids. The V end lost 3 bases, the J end lost 3 bases, and 6 bases lay between the germline ends. CDR1 is LNHDA, CDR2 SQIVND, per germline (reference sequence). CDR3 region: CASSMVNYEQYV. CDR3 coding DNA: TGTGCCAGTAGTATGGTCAACTACGAGCAGTACGTC.

The rearrangement joins TRBV6-5 to TRBJ1-5; D might be TRBD1 (5 bases). The germline CDR1 and CDR2 sequences are MNHEY and SVGAGI. The V and J ends lost 2 bases and 6 bases respectively, with 14 bases between them. This CDR3 spans 15 amino acids. The CDR3: CASSYGQGIGQPQHF. DNA of the CDR3: TGTGCCAGCAGTTACGGTCAGGGAATCGGTCAGCCCCAGCATTTT.

This rearrangement joins TRBV3-1 (or the pseudogene TRBV3-2) to TRBJ1-4; a weak D match, TRBD1 (6 bases). This CDR3 comprises 14 residues. The V gene lost 5 bases and the J gene lost 7 bases, with 14 bases spanning the gap. Germline V gene sequence: CDR1 LGHDT, CDR2 YNNKEL (reference sequence). The CDR3 nucleotides read TGTGCCAGCAGCTACGGACAGCGGAGTGAAAAACTGTTTTTT. It specifies CASSYGQRSEKLFF.

This rearrangement joins TRBV28 to TRBJ1-6; a weak D match, TRBD1 (5 bases). The V gene lost 3 bases and the J gene lost 1 base, with 10 bases spanning the gap. The germline V gene has CDR1 MDHEN and CDR2 SYDVKM. This CDR3 has 16 amino acids. In nucleotides, the CDR3 is TGTGCCAGCAGTTTTCCCCAGGGTTCCTATAATTCACCCCTCCACTTT. Translating gives CASSFPQGSYNSPLHF.